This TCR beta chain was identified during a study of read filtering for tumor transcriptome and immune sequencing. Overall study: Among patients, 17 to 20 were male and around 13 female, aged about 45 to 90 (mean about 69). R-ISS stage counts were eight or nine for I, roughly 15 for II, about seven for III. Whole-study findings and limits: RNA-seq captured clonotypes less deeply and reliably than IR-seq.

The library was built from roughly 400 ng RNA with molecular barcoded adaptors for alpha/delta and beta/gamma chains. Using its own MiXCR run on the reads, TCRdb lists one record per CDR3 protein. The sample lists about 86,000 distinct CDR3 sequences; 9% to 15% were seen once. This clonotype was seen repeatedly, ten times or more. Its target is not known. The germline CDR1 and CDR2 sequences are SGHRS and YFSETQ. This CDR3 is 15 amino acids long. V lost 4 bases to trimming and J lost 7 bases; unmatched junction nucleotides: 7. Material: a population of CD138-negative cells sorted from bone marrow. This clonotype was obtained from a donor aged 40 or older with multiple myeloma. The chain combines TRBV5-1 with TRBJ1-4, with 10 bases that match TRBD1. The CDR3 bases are TGCGCCAGCAGCCTTCTGGGACAGGGGTTTGAAAAACTGTTTTTT. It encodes CASSLLGQGFEKLFF.